The 27 T cell receptor beta chains reported below all come from one sample, sequenced in a study of PD-1 blockade in classical Hodgkin lymphoma. TCRdb's table, derived via immunoSEQ multiplex PCR, lists solely in-frame clones and lacks some. The sample shows about 49,000 clones, around 87% of them seen only once. Indicated time point: cycle 4 day 1 (C4D1), after 6 weeks of nivolumab. Each and every patient relapsed after autologous stem cell transplantation, and patients got differing brentuximab vedotin exposure. Sequences were derived from peripheral blood mononuclear cells (PBMCs), sampled before the fourth cycle of nivolumab. The source of these receptors is a human donor with classical Hodgkin lymphoma.

This clone showed up just once. V usage is TRBV10-3 and J usage is TRBJ2-2; 12 bases match TRBD2. Per germline, CDR1 ENHRY and CDR2 SYGVKD. V trimming: 6 bases; J trimming: 2 bases; junction bases outside the gene matches: 10. This CDR3 region has 18 residues. The CDR3 sequence: CAIRSRLAGALNTGELFF. The CDR3 DNA reads TGTGCCATCAGATCCAGACTAGCGGGAGCTTTAAACACCGGGGAGCTGTTTTTT.

The chain joins TRBV30 to TRBJ1-2; D gene unclear. Germline assignment: CDR1 GTSNPN and CDR2 SVGIG (reference sequence). The CDR3 loop spans 13 amino acids. V was shortened by 4 bases and J by 8 bases, with 17 bases between the two germline ends. CDR3 DNA: TGTGCCTGGACGGAGGTGACCTCTCAGGGCTACACCTTC. Translation: CAWTEVTSQGYTF.

V is TRBV5-8 and J is TRBJ1-5; TRBD1 might be the D (5 bases). CDR1 SGHTS and CDR2 YDEGEE come from the germline V gene. The ends were cut back, 2 bases at V and 1 base at J, with 10 bases in the middle. This CDR3 comprises 15 residues. The CDR3, as DNA: TGTGCCAGCAGCTTTAGGGGAACGAGCAATCAGCCCCAGCATTTT. It specifies CASSFRGTSNQPQHF. Combining the CDR3 with reference TRBV5-8 and TRBJ1-5 gives the whole variable domain EAGVTQSPTHLIKTRGQQATLRCSPISGHTSVYWYQQALGLGLQFLLWYDEGEERNRGNFPPRFSGRQFPNYSSELNVNALELEDSALYLCASSFRGTSNQPQHFGDGTRLSIL.

The chain couples TRBV19 to TRBJ2-1; no firm D call. The CDR3 covers 13 residues. CDR1 LNHDA and CDR2 SQIVND come from the germline V gene (reference sequence). The V end was cut by 2 bases, the J end by 5 bases, with 7 bases between. The CDR3 DNA sequence: TGTGCCAGTAGTATAAACTCGAACAATGAGCAGTTCTTC. Its protein is CASSINSNNEQFF.

This chain connects TRBV7-9 to TRBJ2-5; tentatively, D is TRBD1 (6 bases). The ends were cut back, 2 bases at V and 4 bases at J, with 11 bases in the middle. Germline V CDR1 and CDR2: SEHNR, FQNEAQ (reference sequence). The CDR3 spans 14 residues. The CDR3 protein is CASSLYRDVETQYF. CDR3 nucleotide sequence: TGTGCCAGCAGCTTATACAGGGATGTAGAGACCCAGTACTTC.

In DNA form, the CDR3 reads TGCGCCAGCAGCTGGGGGGCTCTCAATGAGCAGTTCTTC. Its translation: CASSWGALNEQFF. The rearrangement uses TRBV5-1 and TRBJ2-1, with D perhaps matching TRBD1 or TRBD2 (6 bases each). V shed 3 bases and J shed 6 bases, with 10 bases lying between them. The CDR3 has 13 residues. Germline-derived CDR1 and CDR2 are SGHRS and YFSETQ.

With regard to this clone: One junction end does not reproduce the germline sequence, and a read error may be involved. The V call is TRBV7-7, the J call TRBJ2-7; possible D gene TRBD2, 6 bases. CDR1 is SSHAT and CDR2 is FNYEAQ in the germline V gene (reference sequence). The CDR3 length is 14 residues. For the CDR3, the DNA is TGTGCTAGCAGCTTAGCGGATGGATCTTACGAGCAGTACTTC. Translating gives CASSLADGSYEQYF.

The rearrangement links TRBV11-3 to TRBJ2-1, with D possibly matching TRBD2 (6 bases). The CDR3 is made up of 16 amino acids. With 1 base removed from V and 7 bases from J, the gap between germline ends came to 17 bases. Germline CDR1 SGHNT, CDR2 YENEEA. In DNA form, the CDR3 reads TGTGCCAGCAGCTTAGCTAGGAGGGCCGCTTGGAATGAGCAGTTCTTC. Its protein product is CASSLARRAAWNEQFF.

The chain employs TRBV28 and TRBJ2-1, with D perhaps TRBD1 (5 bases). Germline V lookup: CDR1 MDHEN, CDR2 SYDVKM. This CDR3 has 14 residues. V lost 7 bases and J 4 bases, leaving 14 bases between the germline ends. CDR3 region: CASIRGNSYNEQFF. CDR3 coding DNA: TGTGCCAGCATTAGGGGAAATTCGTACAATGAGCAGTTCTTC.

The chain employs TRBV2 and TRBJ2-3; D might be TRBD2 (5 bases). Trimming took 0 bases from V and 7 from J, leaving 14 bases between them. Germline V gene data show CDR1 as SNHLY and CDR2 as FYNNEI. The length of the CDR3 is 15 residues. CDR3 sequence (DNA): TGTGCCAGCAGTGAAGCACTAGTGTGGGAACATACGCAGTATTTT. It yields the protein CASSEALVWEHTQYF.

This clone was observed a single time. This chain joins TRBV6-1 and TRBJ2-3; the match to TRBD2 covers 7 bases. Per germline, CDR1 MNHNS and CDR2 SASEGT. The CDR3 is 13 residues long. V lost 10 bases to trimming and J lost 4 bases; unmatched junction nucleotides: 8. CDR3 loop: CATGLVAADTQYF. Here the CDR3 DNA reads TGTGCCACCGGACTAGTTGCCGCAGATACGCAGTATTTT.

The V call is TRBV5-1, the J call TRBJ1-2, with 12 bases identical to TRBD1. V was clipped by 4 bases and J by 8 bases; unmatched bases: 12. Germline assignment: CDR1 SGHRS and CDR2 YFSETQ. The CDR3 is 16 amino acids. DNA of the CDR3: TGCGCCAGCAGCCCTCCGGGACAGGGGGCCGCTTCAGGCTACACCTTC. It codes for CASSPPGQGAASGYTF.

This sequence joins TRBV25-1 and TRBJ2-5, with 9 positions matching TRBD1. The CDR3 has 14 residues. V dropped 6 bases and J dropped 4; count of bases not matched to a gene: 6. Germline-derived CDR1 and CDR2 are MGHDK and SYGVNS. CDR3 nucleotides: TGTGCCAGCAGCTCCGGGACAGGGAGAGAGACCCAGTACTTC. It is translated as CASSSGTGRETQYF.

The CDR3 loop is CASSWTGWDEKLFF. CDR3 DNA: TGTGCCAGCAGCTGGACAGGGTGGGATGAAAAACTGTTTTTT. The V call is TRBV11-3, the J call TRBJ1-4; 8 nucleotides align to TRBD1. Germline-derived CDR1 and CDR2 are SGHNT and YENEEA. The CDR3 has 14 amino acids. Germline trimming cut 4 bases from V and 6 bases from J; bases unmatched to any gene: 4.

The DNA of the CDR3 is TGTGCCAGTAGTATAGATCTGGTGGGGAGCGACTATGGCTACACCTTC. This encodes CASSIDLVGSDYGYTF. The chain employs TRBV19 and TRBJ1-2; D call uncertain. The germline V and J ends were trimmed by 0 bases and 3 bases, with 14 bases remaining between them. This CDR3 is 16 amino acids long. Germline V gene sequence: CDR1 LNHDA, CDR2 SQIVND (reference sequence).

This clone appeared once. This chain links TRBV6-6 with TRBJ2-3; D remains unclear. CDR3 length: 13 amino acids. V was cut by 2 bases and J by 2 bases, with 5 bases left in between. Germline CDR1 reads MNHNY; CDR2 reads SVGAGI (reference sequence). CDR3 sequence (DNA): TGTGCCAGCAGTTACCCAGACACAGATACGCAGTATTTT. It yields the protein CASSYPDTDTQYF.

The sample holds one count of this clone. The gene calls are TRBV7-9 and TRBJ2-3; D gene uncertain. V lost 5 bases to trimming and J lost 4 bases, with 10 bases between them. Germline assignment: CDR1 SEHNR and CDR2 FQNEAQ (reference sequence). This CDR3 has 13 amino acids. The CDR3 nucleotides read TGTGCCAGCAGCCCGCGCGTGGCAGATACGCAGTATTTT. This sequence encodes CASSPRVADTQYF.

This chain links TRBV5-6 with TRBJ2-1; tentative D call: TRBD2 (5 bases). CDR3 length: 13 amino acids. Germline values: CDR1 SGHDT, CDR2 YYEEEE. With 2 bases removed from V and 12 bases from J, the gap between germline ends came to 15 bases. For the CDR3, the DNA is TGTGCCAGCAGCTTACGGCGGGCCCTTGGGCAGTTCTTC. Translation: CASSLRRALGQFF. The full variable domain, with the rest looked up from reference TRBV5-6 and TRBJ2-1, is DAGVTQSPTHLIKTRGQQVTLRCSPKSGHDTVSWYQQALGQGPQFIFQYYEEEERQRGNFPDRFSGHQFPNYSSELNVNALLLGDSALYLCASSLRRALGQFFGPGTRLTVL.

Only one count was recorded for this clone. The chain links TRBV28 to TRBJ2-7; TRBD1 matches 7 bases. V lost 6 bases to trimming and J lost 4 bases; unmatched junction nucleotides: 6. The CDR3 contains 13 residues. The germline V gene encodes CDR1 MDHEN and CDR2 SYDVKM. In DNA form, the CDR3 reads TGTGCCAGCAGGGCCGGGACAGTATACGAGCAGTACTTC. Encoded protein: CASRAGTVYEQYF.

V is TRBV10-3 and J is TRBJ2-7; D not certain. The CDR3 covers 14 residues. The germline CDR1 and CDR2 sequences are ENHRY and SYGVKD. With 3 bases removed from V and 2 bases from J, the gap between germline ends came to 11 bases. Here the CDR3 reads CAISDWYSTYEQYF. In nucleotides, the CDR3 is TGTGCCATCAGTGACTGGTACAGCACCTACGAGCAGTACTTC.

The V and J genes are TRBV5-1 and TRBJ2-4; D possibly corresponds to TRBD1 (6 bases). Germline-derived CDR1 and CDR2 are SGHRS and YFSETQ. V was clipped by 3 bases and J by 0 bases, with 7 bases between them. The CDR3 covers 14 residues. The CDR3 loop is CASSWDKAKNIQYF. As DNA, the CDR3 is TGCGCCAGCAGCTGGGACAAAGCCAAAAACATTCAGTACTTC. The whole variable domain, remainder taken from reference TRBV5-1 and TRBJ2-4, is KAGVTQTPRYLIKTRGQQVTLSCSPISGHRSVSWYQQTPGQGLQFLFEYFSETQRNKGNFPGRFSGRQFSNSRSEMNVSTLELGDSALYLCASSWDKAKNIQYFGAGTRLSVL.

The chain recombines TRBV9 with TRBJ2-7; D uncertain. V was clipped by 0 bases and J by 5 bases, with 15 bases between them. The CDR3 has 15 amino acids. In germline, CDR1 is SGDLS, CDR2 YYNGEE. The CDR3 is CASSVGWRKAHEQYF. In DNA, the CDR3 is TGTGCCAGCAGCGTAGGATGGCGGAAGGCCCACGAGCAGTACTTC.

V gene TRBV9 combines with J gene TRBJ2-1; D may be TRBD2 (6 bases). Germline V gene data show CDR1 as SGDLS and CDR2 as YYNGEE. V gave up 2 bases and J gave up 3 bases, with 12 bases separating them. This CDR3 spans 15 amino acids. In DNA form, the CDR3 reads TGTGCCAGCAGCGTTTCTCATAGCGGCTACAATGAGCAGTTCTTC. Translated, it gives CASSVSHSGYNEQFF.

The gene calls are TRBV7-9 and TRBJ2-7, with unresolved D. The CDR3 has 13 amino acids. The germline V gene has CDR1 SEHNR and CDR2 FQNEAQ (reference sequence). V was clipped by 5 bases and J by 2 bases, with 10 bases between them. CDR3 sequence: CASSPLGTYEQYF. In nucleotides, the CDR3 is TGTGCCAGCAGCCCGCTGGGGACCTACGAGCAGTACTTC.

This chain connects TRBV5-1 to TRBJ2-6, with 10 bases aligning to TRBD1. The length of the CDR3 is 17 residues. Germline loops: CDR1 SGHRS, CDR2 YFSETQ. V lost 3 bases to trimming and J lost 0 bases; unmatched junction nucleotides: 3. This chain's CDR3 is CASSWGQGNSGANVLTF. The CDR3 DNA is TGCGCCAGCAGCTGGGGACAGGGGAACTCTGGGGCCAACGTCCTGACTTTC.

The rearrangement uses TRBV5-4 and TRBJ2-3; 10 bases align to TRBD2. The CDR3 loop spans 17 amino acids. V gave up 0 bases and J gave up 2 bases; unmatched junction bases: 6. Looked up from germline, CDR1 is SGHNT and CDR2 is YYREEE (reference sequence). The CDR3: CASSLVRTSGYTDTQYF. Written as DNA, the CDR3 is TGTGCCAGCAGCTTGGTACGGACTAGCGGTTACACAGATACGCAGTATTTT.

J is TRBJ2-4 and V is TRBV10-1, with 10 bases matching TRBD1. Germline V gives CDR1 WNHNN, CDR2 SYGVQD (reference sequence). CDR3 length: 18 amino acids. The trim removed 4 bases at V and 0 bases at J, leaving 9 bases unmatched. This chain's CDR3 is CASSAGTGATLAKNIQYF. CDR3 nucleotide sequence: TGCGCCAGCAGTGCCGGGACAGGGGCCACACTAGCCAAAAACATTCAGTACTTC.